These 5 T cell receptor beta chains originate from one sample sequenced in a study of PD-L1 blockade in urothelial cancer. TCRdb's copy holds only in-frame clones and misses some; the assay was immunoSEQ multiplex PCR. Of approximately 46,000 clones listed, around nine tenths were seen once; the top ten hold approximately 7.7%. The sample in question was PBMCs, obtained around atezolizumab (anti-PD-L1) treatment. These receptors were collected from a man between 60 and 70 years old with urothelial cancer.

This clone was counted only a few times. The chain recombines TRBV7-2 with TRBJ2-1, with TRBD2 matching over 8 bases. V dropped 5 bases and J dropped 8; count of bases not matched to a gene: 5. The CDR3 runs to 13 residues. Germline CDR1 is SGHTA and CDR2 is FQGNSA. The DNA for the CDR3 is TGTGCCAGCAGCAACGGACTAGCCGATGAGCAGTTCTTC. Translation: CASSNGLADEQFF.

The V and J genes are TRBV30 and TRBJ1-4, with 11 bases aligning to TRBD1. This CDR3 has 15 amino acids. Losses at the gene ends were 1 base for V and 7 bases for J; bases not matched to a gene: 5. Germline V gene lookup returns CDR1 GTSNPN and CDR2 SVGIG (reference sequence). The CDR3 DNA reads TGTGCCTGGAGTGCGGACAGGGGGCTCGGTGAAAAACTGTTTTTT. Protein: CAWSADRGLGEKLFF.

The chain links TRBV18 to TRBJ2-1; D perhaps matches TRBD1 (5 bases). V lost 6 bases to trimming and J lost 8 bases, with 14 bases between them. The V gene's germline CDR1 is KGHSH and CDR2 LQKENI. The CDR3 loop spans 13 amino acids. As DNA, the CDR3 is TGTGCCAGCTCTTATCAGGGTATCCATGAGCAGTTCTTC. Translated: CASSYQGIHEQFF.

V and J are TRBV5-1 and TRBJ2-1, with D tentatively TRBD1 (5 bases). Germline CDR1 SGHRS, CDR2 YFSETQ. Trimming cost V 2 bases and J 7 bases, with 10 bases left between them. The CDR3 is made up of 13 amino acids. This CDR3 reads CASSFSKGNEQFF. The CDR3 DNA sequence: TGCGCCAGCAGCTTTTCTAAGGGGAATGAGCAGTTCTTC.

J is TRBJ2-3 and V is TRBV6-6, with 10 bases lining up with TRBD2. The V gene end was trimmed by 7 bases and the J gene end by 2 bases; junction bases not matched to a gene: 9. Germline loops: CDR1 MNHNY, CDR2 SVGAGI (reference sequence). The CDR3 loop spans 16 amino acids. CDR3 sequence (DNA): TGTGCCAGCACCCCGGGTAGCGGGGGGACCACAGATACGCAGTATTTT. Translating it yields CASTPGSGGTTDTQYF.